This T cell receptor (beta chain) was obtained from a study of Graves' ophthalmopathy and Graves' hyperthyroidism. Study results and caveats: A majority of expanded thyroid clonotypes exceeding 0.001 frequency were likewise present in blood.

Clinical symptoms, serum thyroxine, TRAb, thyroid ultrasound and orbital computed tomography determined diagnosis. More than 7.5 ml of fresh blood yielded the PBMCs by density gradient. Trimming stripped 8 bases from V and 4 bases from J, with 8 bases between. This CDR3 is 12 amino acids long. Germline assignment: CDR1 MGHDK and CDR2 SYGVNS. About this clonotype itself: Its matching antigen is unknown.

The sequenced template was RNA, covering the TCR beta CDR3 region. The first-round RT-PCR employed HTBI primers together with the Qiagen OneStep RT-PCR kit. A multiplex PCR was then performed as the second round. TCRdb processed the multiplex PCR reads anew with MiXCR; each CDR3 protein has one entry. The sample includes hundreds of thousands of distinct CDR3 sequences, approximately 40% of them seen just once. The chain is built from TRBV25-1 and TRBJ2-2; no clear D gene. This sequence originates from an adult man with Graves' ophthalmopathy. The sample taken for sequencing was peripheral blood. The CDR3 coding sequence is TGTGCCAGCCATAAAACCACCGGGGAGCTGTTTTTT. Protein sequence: CASHKTTGELFF.